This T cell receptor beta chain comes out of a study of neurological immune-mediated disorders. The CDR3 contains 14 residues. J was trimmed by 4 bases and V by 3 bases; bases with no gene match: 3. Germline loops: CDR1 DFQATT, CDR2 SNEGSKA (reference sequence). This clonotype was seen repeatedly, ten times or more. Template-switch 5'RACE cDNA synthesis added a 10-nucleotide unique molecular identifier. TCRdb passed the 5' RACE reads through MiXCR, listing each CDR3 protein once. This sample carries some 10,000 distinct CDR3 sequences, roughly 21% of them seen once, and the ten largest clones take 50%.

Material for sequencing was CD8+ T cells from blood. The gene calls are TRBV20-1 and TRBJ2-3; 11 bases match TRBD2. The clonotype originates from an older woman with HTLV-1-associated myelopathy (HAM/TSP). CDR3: CSASSGLAADTQYF. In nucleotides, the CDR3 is TGCAGTGCTAGTTCGGGACTAGCGGCAGATACGCAGTATTTT.